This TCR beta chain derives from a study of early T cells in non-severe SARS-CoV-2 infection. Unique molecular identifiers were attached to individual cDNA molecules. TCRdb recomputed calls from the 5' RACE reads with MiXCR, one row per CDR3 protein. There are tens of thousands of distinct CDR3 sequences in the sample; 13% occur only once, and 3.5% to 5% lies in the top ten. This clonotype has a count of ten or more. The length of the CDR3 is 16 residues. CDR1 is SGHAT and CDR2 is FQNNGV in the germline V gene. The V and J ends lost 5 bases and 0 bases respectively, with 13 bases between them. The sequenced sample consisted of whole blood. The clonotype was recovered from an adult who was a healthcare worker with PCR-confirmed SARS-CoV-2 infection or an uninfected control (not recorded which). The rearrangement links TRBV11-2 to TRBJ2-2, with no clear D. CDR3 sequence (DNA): TGTGCCAGCAGCAGTATGTTGCAGGCGAACACCGGGGAGCTGTTTTTT. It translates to CASSSMLQANTGELFF.